This T cell receptor beta chain came from a study of response to subunit inactivated influenza vaccine. Findings and limits, study-wide: Every seasonal influenza vaccination brings in few new T cells, the authors suggested.

This clonotype was found a few times. Its antigen is currently unknown. TCRdb processed the RT-PCR reads anew with MiXCR; each CDR3 protein has one entry. The table has approximately 490,000 distinct CDR3 sequences, approximately 7.7% seen once. V was clipped by 2 bases and J by 3 bases, with 8 bases between them. Germline CDR1 and CDR2: MNHEY and SVGAGI. This CDR3 has 15 amino acids. The TCR was taken from a man in his fifties or sixties who received an inactivated influenza vaccine. V and J are TRBV6-5 and TRBJ2-6; D could derive from TRBD1 or TRBD2 (6 bases each). The input for sequencing was PBMCs from blood, taken 23 to 25 months after vaccination. CDR3 sequence: CASSYGGLGANVLTF. The CDR3 nucleotides are TGTGCCAGCAGTTACGGGGGGCTTGGGGCCAACGTCCTGACTTTC.